The T cell receptor (beta chain) described here comes from a study of molecular identifiers for immune sequencing clone quantification (dated by TCRdb to the late 2010s). At the level of the whole study: For a replicate experiment, RNA from roughly 21,000 or 96,000 naive CD8 T cells was divided into five aliquots, of which four were sequenced. This methods study benchmarked molecular-identifier clustering-based TCR repertoire sequencing (MIDCIRS) and TCR RNA copy counting, using CD8 T cells to do so. Study-wide findings and limitations: Identical TCR molecules sharing a barcode could cause highly expanded clone sizes to be underestimated. In CMV-specific effector cells, over 99% of molecules were held by clones above 20 RNA copies, whereas under 1% of molecules were held by such clones in naive cells. About 3.1 recovered TCR RNA copies per cell were obtained by modeling, versus roughly 10 by digital PCR, implying a capture efficiency of 25% to 30%. Spiked-in Jurkat TCR RNA equal to a single cell's worth was reported to be detectable even within one million naive CD8 T cells. The naive libraries included spiked-in Jurkat TCR RNA (more than nine copies' worth), and this Jurkat TCR RNA is not part of the donor repertoire. Without barcode sub-clustering, chimeric consensus sequences inflated TCR diversity; chimeras reached as high as 47%.

This clonotype has just a few counts. What this receptor recognizes is not known. Germline is not matched at one junction end, which may reflect a read error. Library method: PCR. Reads for this sample came from a NextSeq 500. Bulk TCR libraries were generated as previously described, with the TCR primers listed in Table S5 used. Total RNA was purified with the Qiagen AllPrep DNA/RNA kit. Before analysis, reads from multiple sequencing runs of one library were combined. Processing in the source paper ran as follows. Reads were retained only if their TCR constant sequence matched exactly, and those retained reads were trimmed to 150 nt and grouped according to their 12-nt molecular barcodes. Reads in each barcode group were sub-clustered using a 15% Levenshtein threshold, and a quality-weighted consensus sequence was built for each RNA molecule. Non-functional sequences were filtered out, along with any lower-count sequence sitting one edit away from another sequence. Based on fitting two negative binomial distributions, any barcode sub-cluster with under 20% of the maximum read count was discarded. TCRdb itself trimmed the public reads at Q25 with fastp, ran MiXCR and retained productive beta chains. One record per CDR3 amino acid sequence lists the most common genes and DNA. It is TCRdb's table, rather than the study itself, that gives the V and J calls and clone size. A total of a few hundred thousand distinct CDR3 sequences appear in this sample, roughly 24% of them only once. Over 0.6% of the sample rests with the top ten.

Libraries of naive CD8 T cells were generated from roughly 18,000 to 920,000 sorted cells, with 10%, 30% or 50% of the purified RNA used. Naive CD8 T cells were FACS-sorted as CD8+CD4-CCR7+CD45RA+ on a BD FACSAria II into RLT Plus buffer. To test detection sensitivity, Jurkat RNA equivalent to more than 8 TCR copies was spiked into samples of about 17,000-1,100,000 naive CD8 T cells. CD8 T cells were enriched using RosetteSep CD8+ T Cell Enrichment Cocktail and Ficoll-Paque, and the enriched cells then underwent ACK red cell lysis. The CDR3 spans 16 residues, from the cysteine through the phenylalanine. Only the CDR3 DNA stays, 48 bases, in frame from base 1. Taken from the germline V gene, the CDR1 and CDR2 loops are SGHRS and YFSETQ.

The chain employs TRBV5-1 and TRBJ1-3, with no D gene named confidently. The receptor's source is a human donor in good health. Some libraries in this study had Jurkat cell RNA spiked in. The specimen sequenced was naive CD8+ T cells from blood, with Jurkat cell RNA spiked in. Per the publication, the cell subset or site label means: FACS-sorted CD8+CD4-CCR7+CD45RA+ naive T cells. CDR3 protein: CASSLDVFYSGNTINF. The nucleotides are TGCGCCAGCAGCTTGGATGTCTTCTACTCTGGAAACACCATAAATTTT.